Listed below are T cell receptor beta chains from one sample, sequenced in a study of blood T cell repertoires in COVID-19. The table came from immunoSEQ multiplex PCR; TCRdb's copy has only in-frame clones and leaves some out. The sample has around 180,000 clones, approximately 80% seen once. What was sequenced was peripheral blood. The receptors were sampled from a human donor in a cohort sampled during active COVID-19. CDR3s include the opening cysteine and the closing phenylalanine or tryptophan. Each record gives: D gene, J gene, V gene, clone size, CDR3 protein, CDR3 DNA. A D gene is named only where the DNA matches it firmly. The size of a clone is reported for some rows only, either as once, few or many, or as a class for expanded clones.

>TRBD1|TRBJ1-5|TRBV6-6|NA
CASGTGGGSQPQHF
TGTGCCAGCGGCACAGGGGGAGGGAGTCAGCCCCAGCATTTT
>NA|TRBJ1-1|TRBV7-9|NA
CASSLTEQSEAFF
TGTGCCAGCAGCCTGACAGAACAAAGTGAGGCTTTCTTT
>TRBD2|TRBJ2-1|TRBV11-3|NA
CASSLDERGGHEQFF
TGTGCCAGCAGCTTAGACGAGCGGGGGGGCCATGAGCAGTTCTTC
>TRBD2|TRBJ2-3|TRBV28|NA
CASSGTSGGLTDTQYF
TGTGCCAGCAGTGGGACTAGCGGGGGGCTTACAGATACGCAGTATTTT
>NA|TRBJ1-5|TRBV7-8|NA
CASSLARGNQPQHF
TGTGCCAGCAGCTTAGCCAGGGGCAATCAGCCCCAGCATTTT
>TRBD2|TRBJ2-1|TRBV5-4|NA
CASSLKRGGGGDEQFF
TGTGCCAGCAGCTTGAAACGGGGGGGCGGTGGGGATGAGCAGTTCTTC
>NA|TRBJ1-2|TRBV10-1|NA
CASLDRNYGYTF
TGCGCCAGCCTCGACAGGAACTATGGCTACACCTTC
>NA|TRBJ1-2|TRBV2|NA
CASSEAPRQPSYGYTF
TGTGCCAGCAGTGAAGCGCCGAGACAGCCATCCTATGGCTACACCTTC
>NA|TRBJ2-2|TRBV12-1|once
CASSLRTGGTGELFF
TGTGCCAGCAGCTTACGGACAGGGGGTACCGGGGAGCTGTTTTTT
>TRBD2|TRBJ2-1|TRBV7-2|NA
CASFLGLAARNEQFF
TGTGCCAGCTTCCTCGGGCTAGCGGCAAGGAACGAGCAGTTCTTC
>NA|TRBJ2-1|TRBV29-1|NA
CSAWGAAGWNEQFF
TGCAGCGCCTGGGGAGCTGCAGGTTGGAATGAGCAGTTCTTC
>TRBD1|TRBJ1-1|TRBV28|NA
CASSLLGGLDTEAFF
TGTGCCAGCAGTTTGTTAGGGGGCTTAGACACTGAAGCTTTCTTT
>TRBD2|TRBJ2-7|TRBV19|few
CASSELAGNSYEQYF
TGTGCCAGTAGTGAACTAGCGGGGAACTCCTACGAGCAGTACTTC
>TRBD1|TRBJ2-3|TRBV19|NA
CASRVTGARGTDTQYF
TGTGCCAGTAGGGTCACAGGGGCGCGAGGCACAGATACGCAGTATTTT
>TRBD1|TRBJ1-2|TRBV4-1|NA
CASSPGQAPSYGYTF
TGCGCCAGCAGCCCCGGACAGGCTCCCAGCTATGGCTACACCTTC
>TRBD2|TRBJ2-5|TRBV5-6|NA
CASSFTSGGEETQYF
TGTGCCAGCAGCTTCACTAGCGGGGGGGAAGAGACCCAGTACTTC
>TRBD2|TRBJ2-5|TRBV7-2|NA
CASSLGGLAGETQYF
TGTGCCAGCAGCTTAGGAGGACTAGCGGGTGAGACCCAGTACTTC
>NA|TRBJ1-2|TRBV29-1|NA
CSVEAQENYGYTF
TGCAGCGTTGAAGCACAGGAAAACTATGGCTACACCTTC
>TRBD2|TRBJ2-3|TRBV7-2|once
CASSLVGSGGPSTDTQYF
TGTGCCAGCAGCTTAGTTGGTAGCGGGGGGCCTAGCACAGATACGCAGTATTTT
>TRBD1|TRBJ1-6|TRBV7-8|NA
CASSQDRVNSPLHF
TGTGCCAGCAGCCAGGACAGGGTTAATTCACCCCTCCACTTT
>NA|TRBJ2-3|TRBV2|once
CASSDPVSTDTQYF
TGTGCCAGCAGTGATCCCGTATCCACAGATACGCAGTATTTT
>TRBD1|TRBJ2-4|TRBV11-3|once
CASSHRDRVSDNGKNIQYF
TGTGCCAGCAGCCACCGGGACAGAGTTTCGGATAATGGCAAAAACATTCAGTACTTC
>TRBD1|TRBJ2-7|TRBV4-3|medium-sized
CASSQDEGTGSYEQYF
TGCGCCAGCAGCCAAGATGAAGGGACAGGCTCCTACGAGCAGTACTTC
>NA|TRBJ1-1|TRBV6-1|NA
CASSETGRRTEAFF
TGTGCCAGCAGTGAAACAGGGAGAAGGACTGAAGCTTTCTTT
>NA|TRBJ1-5|TRBV7-8|NA
CASSFAGANSNQPQHF
TGTGCCAGCAGCTTTGCGGGGGCCAATAGCAATCAGCCCCAGCATTTT
>TRBD1|TRBJ2-7|TRBV5-1|few
CASSFRGQGETGKYEQYF
TGCGCCAGCAGCTTCCGGGGACAGGGGGAGACTGGGAAGTACGAGCAGTACTTC
>TRBD1|TRBJ2-5|TRBV5-1|NA
CASSLAPQGAGETQYF
TGCGCCAGCAGCCTAGCACCACAGGGGGCTGGCGAGACCCAGTACTTC
>TRBD1|TRBJ2-7|TRBV5-1|NA
CASSLATGDYEQYF
TGCGCCAGCAGCTTGGCGACAGGGGACTACGAGCAGTACTTC
>TRBD1|TRBJ2-3|TRBV10-1|NA
CASSEPGTGVSTDTQYF
TGCGCCAGCAGTGAGCCGGGGACAGGGGTCAGCACAGATACGCAGTATTTT
>TRBD2|TRBJ2-5|TRBV7-3|NA
CASSFSGTNQETQYF
TGTGCCAGCAGCTTCTCTGGGACTAATCAAGAGACCCAGTACTTC
>NA|TRBJ2-3|TRBV12-2|NA
CASRLRGLDTQYF
TGTGCAAGTCGCTTAAGGGGATTGGATACGCAGTATTTT
>NA|TRBJ1-6|TRBV12-3/TRBV12-4|NA
CASSLGGKGPLHF
TGTGCCAGCAGTTTAGGGGGCAAGGGACCCCTCCACTTT
>TRBD1|TRBJ1-5|TRBV4-1|NA
CASSQDKTGGVPQHF
TGCGCCAGCAGCCAAGATAAAACAGGGGGGGTACCCCAGCATTTT
>NA|TRBJ2-7|TRBV7-9|once
CASSLEGQRREQYF
TGTGCCAGCAGCTTAGAAGGACAGAGGAGGGAGCAGTACTTC
>TRBD1|TRBJ2-1|TRBV6-5|NA
CASTIGTGEAGEQFF
TGTGCCAGCACCATTGGGACAGGGGAAGCAGGTGAGCAGTTCTTC
>NA|TRBJ2-7|TRBV10-1|NA
CASSDGRTNYEQYF
TGCGCCAGCAGTGATGGGAGGACCAACTACGAGCAGTACTTC